The sequence of this T cell receptor (beta chain) was determined in a study of OX40 agonist ivuxolimab in advanced cancers. The CDR3 totals 16 residues. V was shortened by 7 bases and J by 8 bases, with 26 bases between the two germline ends. Germline CDR1 is MNHEY and CDR2 is SMNVEV (reference sequence). Findings of the study overall: Those patients achieving a partial response at 0.1-3.0 mg/kg showed among the lowest clonal expansion.

Sequencing was performed with immunoSEQ multiplex PCR; in TCRdb, only in-frame clones are kept and a portion is missing. Of 100,000 to 150,000 clones listed, roughly 90% are singletons. Of note for this clone: Its target is not known.

This TCR derives from an adult with an advanced solid tumor such as melanoma, head and neck, liver or kidney cancer. The V call is TRBV27, the J call TRBJ1-2, with a tentative D call TRBD1 (5 bases). Specimen: CD4+ or CD8+ T cells sorted from blood, collected in a trial of the OX40 agonist ivuxolimab. As DNA, the CDR3 is TGTGCCAGCACTCCTTACGCGACAGCCGTTTTGGAGGGCTACACCTTC. It codes for CASTPYATAVLEGYTF.